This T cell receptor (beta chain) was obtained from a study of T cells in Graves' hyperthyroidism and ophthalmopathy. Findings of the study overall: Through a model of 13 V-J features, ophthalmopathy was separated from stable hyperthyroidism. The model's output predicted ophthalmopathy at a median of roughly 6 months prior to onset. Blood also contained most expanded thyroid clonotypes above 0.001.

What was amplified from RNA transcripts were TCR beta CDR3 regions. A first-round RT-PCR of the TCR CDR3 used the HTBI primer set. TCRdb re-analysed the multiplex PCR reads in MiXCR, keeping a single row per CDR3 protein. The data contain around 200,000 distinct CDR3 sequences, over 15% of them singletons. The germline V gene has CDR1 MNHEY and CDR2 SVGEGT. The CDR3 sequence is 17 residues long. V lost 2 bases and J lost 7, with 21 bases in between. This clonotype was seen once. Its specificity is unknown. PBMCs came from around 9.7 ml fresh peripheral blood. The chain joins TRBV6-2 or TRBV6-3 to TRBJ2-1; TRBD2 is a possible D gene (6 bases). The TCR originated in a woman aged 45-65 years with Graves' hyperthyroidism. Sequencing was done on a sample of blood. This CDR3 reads CASSYAPFSGLWNEQFF. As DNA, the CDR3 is TGTGCCAGCAGTTACGCCCCTTTTAGCGGACTTTGGAATGAGCAGTTCTTC.